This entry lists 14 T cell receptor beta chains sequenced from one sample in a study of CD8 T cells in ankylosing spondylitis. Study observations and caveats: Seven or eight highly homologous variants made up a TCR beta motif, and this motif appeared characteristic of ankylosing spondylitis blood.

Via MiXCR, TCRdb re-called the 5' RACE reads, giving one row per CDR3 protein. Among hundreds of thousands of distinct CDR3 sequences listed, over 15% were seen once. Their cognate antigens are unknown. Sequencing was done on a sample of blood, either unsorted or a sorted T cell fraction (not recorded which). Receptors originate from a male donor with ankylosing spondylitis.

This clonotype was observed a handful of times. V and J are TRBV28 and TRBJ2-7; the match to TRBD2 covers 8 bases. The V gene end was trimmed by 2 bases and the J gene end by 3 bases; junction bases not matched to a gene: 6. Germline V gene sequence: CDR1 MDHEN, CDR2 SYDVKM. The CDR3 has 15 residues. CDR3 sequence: CASSLKGTSGYEQYF. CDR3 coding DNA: TGTGCCAGCAGTTTAAAAGGCACTAGCGGCTACGAGCAGTACTTC.

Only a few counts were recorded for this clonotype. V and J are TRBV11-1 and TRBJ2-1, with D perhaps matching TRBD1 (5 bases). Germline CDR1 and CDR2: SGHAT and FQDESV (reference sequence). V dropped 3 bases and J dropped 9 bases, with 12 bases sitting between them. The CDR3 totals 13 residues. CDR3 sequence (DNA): TGTGCCAGCAGCTTGCCAGGGTACGGTGAGCAGTTCTTC. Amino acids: CASSLPGYGEQFF.

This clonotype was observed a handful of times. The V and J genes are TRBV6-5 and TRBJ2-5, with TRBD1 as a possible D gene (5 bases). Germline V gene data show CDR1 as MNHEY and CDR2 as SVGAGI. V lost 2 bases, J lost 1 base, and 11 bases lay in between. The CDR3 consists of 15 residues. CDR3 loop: CASSYRYRSQETQYF. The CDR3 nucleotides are TGTGCCAGCAGTTACCGATACAGGTCCCAAGAGACCCAGTACTTC.

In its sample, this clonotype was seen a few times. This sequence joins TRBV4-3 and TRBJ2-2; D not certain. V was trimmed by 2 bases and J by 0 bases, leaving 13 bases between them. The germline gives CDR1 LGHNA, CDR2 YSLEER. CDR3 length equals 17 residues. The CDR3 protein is CASSQRWAGANTGELFF. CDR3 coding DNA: TGCGCCAGCAGCCAAAGATGGGCAGGAGCGAACACCGGGGAGCTGTTTTTT.

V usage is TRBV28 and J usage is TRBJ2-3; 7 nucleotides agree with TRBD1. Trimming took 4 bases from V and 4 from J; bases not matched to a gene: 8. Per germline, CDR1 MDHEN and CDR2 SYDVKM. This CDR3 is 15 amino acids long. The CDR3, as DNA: TGTGCCAGCAGTTCCTTGACAGGGCTGGCAGATACGCAGTATTTT. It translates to CASSSLTGLADTQYF.

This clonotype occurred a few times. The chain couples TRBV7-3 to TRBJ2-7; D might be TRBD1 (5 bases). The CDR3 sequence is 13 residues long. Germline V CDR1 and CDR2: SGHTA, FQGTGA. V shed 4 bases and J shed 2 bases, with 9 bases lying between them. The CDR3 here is CASSSGHTYEQYF. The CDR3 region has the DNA TGTGCCAGCAGCTCCGGACATACCTACGAGCAGTACTTC.

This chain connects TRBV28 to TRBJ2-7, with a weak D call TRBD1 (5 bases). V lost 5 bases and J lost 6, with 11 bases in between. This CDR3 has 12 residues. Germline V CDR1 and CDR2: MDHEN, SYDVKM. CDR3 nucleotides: TGTGCCAGCAGTGACAGTTTGGCCGAGCAGTACTTC. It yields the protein CASSDSLAEQYF. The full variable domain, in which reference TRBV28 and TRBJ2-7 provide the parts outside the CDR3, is DVKVTQSSRYLVKRTGEKVFLECVQDMDHENMFWYRQDPGLGLRLIYFSYDVKMKEKGDIPEGYSVSREKKERFSLILESASTNQTSMYLCASSDSLAEQYFGPGTRLTVT.

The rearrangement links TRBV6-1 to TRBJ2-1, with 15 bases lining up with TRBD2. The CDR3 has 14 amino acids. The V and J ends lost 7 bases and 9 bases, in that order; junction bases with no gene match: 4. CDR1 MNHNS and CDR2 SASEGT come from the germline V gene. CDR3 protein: CASIGLAGGGEQFF. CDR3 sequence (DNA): TGTGCCAGCATTGGACTAGCGGGAGGGGGTGAGCAGTTCTTC.

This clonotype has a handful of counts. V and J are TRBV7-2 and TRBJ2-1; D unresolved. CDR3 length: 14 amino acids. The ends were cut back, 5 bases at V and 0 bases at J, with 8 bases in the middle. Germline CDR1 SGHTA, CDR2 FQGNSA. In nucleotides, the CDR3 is TGTGCCAGCAGCCCAAGATTCTCCTACAATGAGCAGTTCTTC. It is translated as CASSPRFSYNEQFF.

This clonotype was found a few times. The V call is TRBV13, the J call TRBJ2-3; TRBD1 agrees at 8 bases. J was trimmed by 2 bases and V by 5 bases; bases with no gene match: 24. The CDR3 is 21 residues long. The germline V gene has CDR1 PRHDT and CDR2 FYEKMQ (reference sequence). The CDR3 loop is CASSHNNKGQVEKIATDTQYF. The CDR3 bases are TGTGCCAGCAGCCACAACAATAAGGGACAGGTGGAAAAGATCGCCACAGATACGCAGTATTTT. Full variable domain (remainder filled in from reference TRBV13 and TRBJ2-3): AAGVIQSPRHLIKEKRETATLKCYPIPRHDTVYWYQQGPGQDPQFLISFYEKMQSDKGSIPDRFSAQQFSDYHSELNMSSLELGDSALYFCASSHNNKGQVEKIATDTQYFGPGTRLTVL.

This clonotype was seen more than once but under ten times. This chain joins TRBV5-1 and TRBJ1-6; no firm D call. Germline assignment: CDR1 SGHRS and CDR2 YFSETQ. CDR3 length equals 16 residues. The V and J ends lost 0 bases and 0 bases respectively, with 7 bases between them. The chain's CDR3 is CASSLGQNSYNSPLHF. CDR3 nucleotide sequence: TGCGCCAGCAGCTTGGGACAAAACTCCTATAATTCACCCCTCCACTTT. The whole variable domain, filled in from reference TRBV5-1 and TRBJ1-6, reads KAGVTQTPRYLIKTRGQQVTLSCSPISGHRSVSWYQQTPGQGLQFLFEYFSETQRNKGNFPGRFSGRQFSNSRSEMNVSTLELGDSALYLCASSLGQNSYNSPLHFGNGTRLTVT.

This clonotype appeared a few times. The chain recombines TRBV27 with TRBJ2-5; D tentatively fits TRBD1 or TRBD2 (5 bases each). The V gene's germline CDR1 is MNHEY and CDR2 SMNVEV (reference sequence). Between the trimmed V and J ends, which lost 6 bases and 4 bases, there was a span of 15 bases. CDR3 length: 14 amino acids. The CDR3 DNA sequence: TGTGCCAGCAGCCCCTTTAGTGGGGGAGAGACCCAGTACTTC. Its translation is CASSPFSGGETQYF.

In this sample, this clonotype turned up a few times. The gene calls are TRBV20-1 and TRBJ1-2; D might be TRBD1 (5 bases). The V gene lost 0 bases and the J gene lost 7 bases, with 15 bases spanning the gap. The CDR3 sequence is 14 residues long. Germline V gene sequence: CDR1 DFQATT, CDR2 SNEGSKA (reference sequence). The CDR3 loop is CSARDPGGTGGYTF. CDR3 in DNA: TGCAGTGCTAGAGACCCCGGGGGGACGGGTGGCTACACCTTC.

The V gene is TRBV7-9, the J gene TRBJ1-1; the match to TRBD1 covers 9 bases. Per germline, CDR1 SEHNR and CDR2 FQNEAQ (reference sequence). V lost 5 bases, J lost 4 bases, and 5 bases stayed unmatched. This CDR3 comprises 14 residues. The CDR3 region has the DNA TGTGCCAGCAGCCGATGGACAGGGGTCACTGAAGCTTTCTTT. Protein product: CASSRWTGVTEAFF.